Below are 16 T cell receptor beta chains sequenced from a single sample in a study of shared clonotypes between healthy human individuals. Only CD45RO-negative cells positively selected for CCR7 counted as naive CD8 cells, so terminally differentiated effector memory CD45RA+ cells were excluded. Repertoires were generated with immunoSEQ multiplex PCR, while TCRdb's copy carries only in-frame clones and drops some. The table records hundreds of thousands of clones, around 95% of them present only once. The sample taken for sequencing was naive CD8+ T cells sorted from blood. These receptors all come from a woman aged 30 to 39 in good health.

The V call is TRBV4-1, the J call TRBJ1-2; D not resolved. Germline values: CDR1 MGHRA, CDR2 YSYEKL. Trimming removed 1 base at V and 2 bases at J, with 20 bases between. This CDR3 comprises 18 residues. The CDR3 DNA follows: TGCGCCAGCAGCCAAGTACGTTTGTTAGGGAGGACCAACTATGGCTACACCTTC. It specifies CASSQVRLLGRTNYGYTF.

The gene calls are TRBV5-8 and TRBJ1-3; a possible D gene is TRBD1 (6 bases). This CDR3 region has 13 residues. The germline V and J ends were trimmed by 0 bases and 10 bases, with 11 bases remaining between them. Germline lookup yields CDR1 SGHTS and CDR2 YDEGEE. The CDR3 region is CASSLVTGPTIYF. In DNA form, the CDR3 reads TGTGCCAGCAGCTTGGTTACAGGGCCAACCATATATTTT.

V is TRBV19 and J is TRBJ2-2; 12 nucleotides agree with TRBD2. This CDR3 has 15 amino acids. The germline V gene has CDR1 LNHDA and CDR2 SQIVND (reference sequence). With V trimmed by 5 bases and J by 5 bases, 3 bases remained unmatched. CDR3: CASSLAGGRTGELFF. The DNA of the CDR3 is TGTGCCAGTAGTCTAGCGGGAGGGAGAACCGGGGAGCTGTTTTTT.

This chain links TRBV7-7 with TRBJ2-7, with 10 bases aligning to TRBD2. V lost 2 bases, J lost 4 bases, and 14 bases stayed unmatched. This CDR3 region has 18 residues. From germline, CDR1 is SSHAT and CDR2 FNYEAQ (reference sequence). DNA for the CDR3: TGTGCCAGCAGCTTATGGGGAGCTAGCGGGAGATTTAGGTACGAGCAGTACTTC. The encoded protein is CASSLWGASGRFRYEQYF.

A note on this clone: The sample holds other DNA sequences that translate to the same CDR3. The J gene is TRBJ2-7, the V gene TRBV6-6; D is uncertain. This CDR3 comprises 12 residues. Per germline, CDR1 MNHNY and CDR2 SVGAGI (reference sequence). V was trimmed by 2 bases and J by 0 bases, leaving 2 bases between them. CDR3 nucleotides: TGTGCCAGCAGTTACGCCTCCTACGAGCAGTACTTC. Translation gives CASSYASYEQYF.

The chain combines TRBV5-1 with TRBJ1-1; D ambiguous. The germline gives CDR1 SGHRS, CDR2 YFSETQ. V was pared by 1 base and J by 1 base, with 5 bases between. The CDR3 has 13 residues. CDR3: CASSLRENTEAFF. The CDR3 DNA sequence: TGCGCCAGCAGCTTGCGGGAGAACACTGAAGCTTTCTTT. The variable domain in full, completed from reference TRBV5-1 and TRBJ1-1, reads KAGVTQTPRYLIKTRGQQVTLSCSPISGHRSVSWYQQTPGQGLQFLFEYFSETQRNKGNFPGRFSGRQFSNSRSEMNVSTLELGDSALYLCASSLRENTEAFFGQGTRLTVV.

This clone was found once. The chain has TRBV5-6 and TRBJ2-2; 11 nucleotides line up with TRBD2. This CDR3 comprises 16 residues. V gave up 3 bases and J gave up 1 base; unmatched junction bases: 2. From germline, CDR1 is SGHDT and CDR2 YYEEEE. CDR3 in amino acids: CASSSGTSGNTGELFF. DNA for the CDR3: TGTGCCAGCAGCTCCGGGACTAGCGGGAACACCGGGGAGCTGTTTTTT.

The rearrangement links TRBV2 to TRBJ2-1, with D possibly being TRBD2 (6 bases). CDR3 size: 16 residues. Germline loops: CDR1 SNHLY, CDR2 FYNNEI. V was cut by 8 bases and J by 0 bases, with 17 bases left in between. CDR3 in amino acids: CASGEAVTNSYNEQFF. The CDR3 DNA is TGTGCCAGCGGGGAGGCCGTAACCAACTCCTACAATGAGCAGTTCTTC.

V gene TRBV6-1 combines with J gene TRBJ2-1; 11 nucleotides align to TRBD2. With 4 bases clipped from V and 3 bases from J, the junction kept 8 bases outside the gene matches. CDR1 is MNHNS, CDR2 SASEGT, per germline. The CDR3 has 17 residues. The DNA for the CDR3 is TGTGCCAGCAGTGCTCAACTAGCGGGAGTGGTCTACAATGAGCAGTTCTTC. It yields the protein CASSAQLAGVVYNEQFF.

This chain uses TRBV4-1 with TRBJ2-1; possibly TRBD1 or TRBD2 for D (5 bases each). Trimming shortened V by 1 base and J by 3 bases, and 10 bases separated the two germline ends. Germline V lookup: CDR1 MGHRA, CDR2 YSYEKL. CDR3 length equals 15 residues. This CDR3 reads CASSQAGTYYNEQFF. CDR3 coding DNA: TGCGCCAGCAGCCAAGCCGGGACCTACTACAATGAGCAGTTCTTC.

The chain is built from TRBV10-3 and TRBJ2-1, with TRBD2 matching over 14 bases. V lost 4 bases and J lost 2; bases outside the gene matches: 4. This CDR3 spans 17 amino acids. Germline CDR1 and CDR2: ENHRY and SYGVKD. CDR3: CAISGGTSGSAYNEQFF. CDR3 in DNA: TGTGCCATCAGTGGCGGGACTAGCGGGAGTGCCTACAATGAGCAGTTCTTC.

For the CDR3, the DNA is TGTGCCAGCAGCTTTCAGTCCCCGAAGCAGTTCTTC. Encoded protein: CASSFQSPKQFF. The chain employs TRBV7-9 and TRBJ2-1; D gene uncertain. The CDR3 has 12 amino acids. Germline-derived CDR1 and CDR2 are SEHNR and FQNEAQ (reference sequence). With 3 bases removed from V and 11 bases from J, the gap between germline ends came to 11 bases. The full variable domain, in which reference TRBV7-9 and TRBJ2-1 provide the parts outside the CDR3, is DTGVSQNPRHKITKRGQNVTFRCDPISEHNRLYWYRQTLGQGPEFLTYFQNEAQLEKSRLLSDRFSAERPKGSFSTLEIQRTEQGDSAMYLCASSFQSPKQFFGPGTRLTVL.

The chain employs TRBV9 and TRBJ1-4, with D perhaps TRBD1 (6 bases). Germline CDR1 SGDLS, CDR2 YYNGEE. The V end lost 5 bases, the J end lost 8 bases, and 16 bases lay between the germline ends. This CDR3 is 14 amino acids long. CDR3 bases: TGTGCCAGCAGTGAGCAGGGGAGTAAAGAAAAACTGTTTTTT. Protein sequence: CASSEQGSKEKLFF.

This sequence joins TRBV13 and TRBJ2-5; D perhaps matches TRBD1 (5 bases). The CDR3 length is 15 residues. Germline loops: CDR1 PRHDT, CDR2 FYEKMQ (reference sequence). V was pared by 1 base and J by 5 bases, with 14 bases between. CDR3 in amino acids: CASSLEPRVRETQYF. As DNA, the CDR3 is TGTGCCAGCAGCTTAGAGCCCAGGGTACGGGAGACCCAGTACTTC.

This clone occurred a few times. The chain links TRBV9 to TRBJ1-1, with D hard to call. V lost 0 bases and J 4 bases, leaving 7 bases between the germline ends. The CDR3 is 13 amino acids. Germline CDR1 is SGDLS and CDR2 is YYNGEE. The CDR3: CASSVAAGTEAFF. CDR3 sequence (DNA): TGTGCCAGCAGCGTAGCGGCAGGCACTGAAGCTTTCTTT.

CDR3 sequence: CASSVARGSISQETQYF. CDR3 nucleotide sequence: TGTGCCAGCAGCGTAGCCCGGGGCAGTATCTCCCAAGAGACCCAGTACTTC. The chain carries TRBV9 and TRBJ2-5, with D perhaps matching TRBD1 or TRBD2 (5 bases each). The CDR3 loop spans 17 amino acids. CDR1 and CDR2 from the germline V gene are SGDLS and YYNGEE. V shed 0 bases and J shed 1 base, with 16 bases lying between them.